One sample yielded the 22 T cell receptor beta chains listed below, sequenced in a study of blood T cell repertoires in COVID-19. Produced via immunoSEQ multiplex PCR; TCRdb's table is partial and in-frame only. The sample yields roughly 120,000 clones, around 90% seen once. Input material: peripheral blood. These receptors all stem from a woman aged 45-59 years with acute or convalescent COVID-19.

This clone was seen once. V and J are TRBV27 and TRBJ2-7; 7 bases are a match to TRBD1. This CDR3 has 15 residues. Germline trimming cut 3 bases from V and 3 bases from J; bases unmatched to any gene: 8. Per the germline V gene, CDR1 is MNHEY and CDR2 is SMNVEV (reference sequence). The DNA for the CDR3 is TGTGCCAGCAGTTTCGGGGACAGAGATCACTACGAGCAGTACTTC. Translating it yields CASSFGDRDHYEQYF.

The chain combines TRBV7-9 with TRBJ1-1, with D tentatively TRBD1 (5 bases). There are 15 residues in the CDR3. Germline lookup yields CDR1 SEHNR and CDR2 FQNEAQ (reference sequence). Trimming took 3 bases from V and 1 from J, leaving 12 bases between them. The chain's CDR3 is CASSFWGTQNTEAFF. The CDR3 bases are TGTGCCAGCAGCTTCTGGGGGACTCAGAACACTGAAGCTTTCTTT. Using reference TRBV7-9 and TRBJ1-1 for the parts outside the CDR3, the full variable domain is DTGVSQNPRHKITKRGQNVTFRCDPISEHNRLYWYRQTLGQGPEFLTYFQNEAQLEKSRLLSDRFSAERPKGSFSTLEIQRTEQGDSAMYLCASSFWGTQNTEAFFGQGTRLTVV.

V and J are TRBV6-5 and TRBJ2-7, with D possibly TRBD2 on 5 matching bases. The CDR3 length is 15 residues. Trimming took off 6 bases at V and 3 bases at J, with 18 bases between the two ends. The germline V gene encodes CDR1 MNHEY and CDR2 SVGAGI. The CDR3, as DNA: TGTGCCAGCAGCAGCGGCCCCCAAGGCCACTACGAGCAGTACTTC. Protein: CASSSGPQGHYEQYF.

This clone was counted a few times. The chain joins TRBV5-1 to TRBJ1-1, with 7 bases that match TRBD1. V was clipped by 0 bases and J by 0 bases; unmatched bases: 2. The germline V gene has CDR1 SGHRS and CDR2 YFSETQ. The CDR3 is 15 residues long. The DNA of the CDR3 is TGCGCCAGCAGCTTGGGACAGGGTCTGAACACTGAAGCTTTCTTT. Translating gives CASSLGQGLNTEAFF.

This chain connects TRBV19 to TRBJ2-7; 10 bases are shared with TRBD1. From germline, CDR1 is LNHDA and CDR2 SQIVND (reference sequence). There are 13 residues in the CDR3. The ends lost 4 bases at V and 4 bases at J; junction bases unmatched: 1. In nucleotides, the CDR3 is TGTGCCAGTAGTAAGGGACAGGGGTACGAGCAGTACTTC. Translation: CASSKGQGYEQYF. The variable domain in full, with the rest retrieved from reference TRBV19 and TRBJ2-7, is DGGITQSPKYLFRKEGQNVTLSCEQNLNHDAMYWYRQDPGQGLRLIYYSQIVNDFQKGDIAEGYSVSREKKESFPLTVTSAQKNPTAFYLCASSKGQGYEQYFGPGTRLTVT.

The V call is TRBV3-1 (or the pseudogene TRBV3-2), the J call TRBJ1-4; D might be TRBD1 (6 bases). Deletions cut 4 bases from V and 5 bases from J, with 14 bases between. The CDR3 has 15 amino acids. Germline CDR1 LGHDT, CDR2 YNNKEL (reference sequence). The CDR3 nucleotides are TGTGCCAGCAGCCCGCCGACAGGCTCGAATGAAAAACTGTTTTTT. Translating gives CASSPPTGSNEKLFF.

The V call is TRBV6-1, the J call TRBJ2-4; D is ambiguous. This CDR3 region has 15 residues. CDR1 MNHNS and CDR2 SASEGT come from the germline V gene. V dropped 1 base and J dropped 0 bases, with 7 bases sitting between them. The CDR3 region has the DNA TGTGCCAGCAGTGAAGGGTTTAGAGCCAAAAACATTCAGTACTTC. As protein: CASSEGFRAKNIQYF.

V usage is TRBV7-2 and J usage is TRBJ2-3; a weak D match, TRBD2 (7 bases). V was pared by 6 bases and J by 2 bases, with 18 bases between. CDR1 and CDR2 from the germline V gene are SGHTA and FQGNSA. This CDR3 region has 16 residues. The CDR3 DNA follows: TGTGCCAGCAGTAAACACGGAGGGGGGGCCACAGATACGCAGTATTTT. It is translated as CASSKHGGGATDTQYF.

The chain couples TRBV28 to TRBJ2-1; 7 positions agree with TRBD1. Per the germline V gene, CDR1 is MDHEN and CDR2 is SYDVKM. The CDR3 consists of 17 residues. V trimming: 5 bases; J trimming: 8 bases; junction bases outside the gene matches: 18. CDR3: CASSIKGQIPSRDEQFF. CDR3 sequence (DNA): TGTGCCAGCAGTATAAAGGGACAGATACCCTCGAGGGATGAGCAGTTCTTC.

The J gene is TRBJ2-1, the V gene TRBV7-9; D may be TRBD2 (5 bases). CDR3 length: 14 residues. CDR1 and CDR2 from the germline V gene are SEHNR and FQNEAQ (reference sequence). The V end lost 5 bases, the J end lost 6 bases, and 14 bases lay between the germline ends. Here the CDR3 reads CASSPRFGSNEQFF. The CDR3 nucleotides read TGTGCCAGCAGCCCGCGGTTTGGGAGCAATGAGCAGTTCTTC.

The chain combines TRBV28 with TRBJ1-5; D may be TRBD1 (5 bases). There are 12 residues in the CDR3. The V end was cut by 5 bases, the J end by 8 bases, with 10 bases between. Germline-derived CDR1 and CDR2 are MDHEN and SYDVKM. DNA for the CDR3: TGTGCCAGCAGTGGGGGGACCGAGCCCCAGCATTTT. Protein sequence: CASSGGTEPQHF.

The chain has TRBV19 and TRBJ1-1, with D perhaps matching TRBD1 (5 bases). There are 15 residues in the CDR3. In germline, CDR1 is LNHDA, CDR2 SQIVND (reference sequence). Trimming stripped 0 bases from V and 8 bases from J, with 16 bases between. As DNA, the CDR3 is TGTGCCAGTAGTATAGATGGGGAGGGGCTCGGAGAAGCTTTCTTT. This sequence encodes CASSIDGEGLGEAFF.

The chain uses TRBV7-8 and TRBJ1-6, with 9 bases fitting TRBD1. The junction had 10 bases not matched to a gene; V was cut back by 5 bases and J by 8 bases. Germline V gene sequence: CDR1 SGHVS, CDR2 FQNEAQ. The CDR3 runs to 16 residues. This chain's CDR3 is CASSGTGQGGDSPLHF. CDR3 nucleotide sequence: TGTGCCAGCAGCGGAACGGGACAGGGTGGGGATTCACCCCTCCACTTT.

This sequence joins TRBV3-1 (or the pseudogene TRBV3-2) and TRBJ2-7; TRBD1 is a possible D gene (7 bases). V lost 1 base and J lost 5, with 18 bases in between. The CDR3 sequence is 16 residues long. The germline CDR1 and CDR2 sequences are LGHDT and YNNKEL (reference sequence). DNA of the CDR3: TGTGCCAGCAGCCAAGGAGGCGCAGGGGGACTTCACGAGCAGTACTTC. Its protein product is CASSQGGAGGLHEQYF.

The V call is TRBV4-1, the J call TRBJ2-7; TRBD2 is a possible D gene (6 bases). Trimming removed 1 base at V and 3 bases at J, with 13 bases between. Germline CDR1 is MGHRA and CDR2 is YSYEKL. This CDR3 comprises 15 residues. The chain's CDR3 is CASSQVQGGRYEQYF. DNA of the CDR3: TGCGCCAGCAGCCAAGTTCAGGGAGGTCGCTACGAGCAGTACTTC.

V usage is TRBV7-2 and J usage is TRBJ2-5, with D tentatively TRBD2 (5 bases). CDR3 size: 15 residues. The germline V gene has CDR1 SGHTA and CDR2 FQGNSA. V lost 2 bases, J lost 4 bases, and 14 bases lay in between. The DNA for the CDR3 is TGTGCCAGCAGCTTATTAGGGTTAAGCGGAGAGACCCAGTACTTC. Translating it yields CASSLLGLSGETQYF.

The chain combines TRBV2 with TRBJ2-3, with TRBD1 as a possible D gene (5 bases). Germline V gene lookup returns CDR1 SNHLY and CDR2 FYNNEI. V dropped 6 bases and J dropped 3 bases, with 10 bases sitting between them. The CDR3 spans 13 residues. In DNA, the CDR3 is TGTGCCAGCAGGGGCCCAGGGACAGATACGCAGTATTTT. Its protein product is CASRGPGTDTQYF.

This clone came up once. J is TRBJ2-3 and V is TRBV19; D is ambiguous. The CDR3 sequence is 15 residues long. Per the germline V gene, CDR1 is LNHDA and CDR2 is SQIVND (reference sequence). Trimming took off 1 base at V and 2 bases at J, with 10 bases between the two ends. The chain's CDR3 is CASSIGSLYTDTQYF. CDR3 DNA: TGTGCCAGTAGTATAGGGAGTCTCTACACAGATACGCAGTATTTT.

The rearrangement uses TRBV28 and TRBJ2-3, with 8 bases that match TRBD2. J was trimmed by 0 bases and V by 4 bases; bases with no gene match: 3. The germline CDR1 and CDR2 sequences are MDHEN and SYDVKM. The CDR3 is 15 residues long. Here the CDR3 DNA reads TGTGCCAGCAGTTCGGGGGGGCGGAGCACAGATACGCAGTATTTT. Its protein product is CASSSGGRSTDTQYF.

The J gene is TRBJ2-3, the V gene TRBV13, with TRBD2 identical over 8 bases. V lost 1 base, J lost 3 bases, and 9 bases stayed unmatched. This CDR3 comprises 17 residues. Per the germline V gene, CDR1 is PRHDT and CDR2 is FYEKMQ (reference sequence). Here the CDR3 reads CASSLVTGGGLTDTQYF. The DNA for the CDR3 is TGTGCCAGCAGCTTAGTGACTGGCGGGGGGCTTACAGATACGCAGTATTTT.

For the CDR3, the DNA is TGTGCCACCAGTGATGGGACAGGGGACGAAAAACTGTTTTTT. It encodes CATSDGTGDEKLFF. The rearrangement links TRBV24-1 to TRBJ1-4; TRBD1 matches at 10 bases. Losses at the gene ends were 3 bases for V and 8 bases for J; bases not matched to a gene: 2. The CDR3 length is 14 residues. Per germline, CDR1 KGHDR and CDR2 SFDVKD.

V and J are TRBV19 and TRBJ1-4; possibly TRBD1 for D (6 bases). The length of the CDR3 is 15 residues. CDR1 is LNHDA, CDR2 SQIVND, per germline (reference sequence). The V gene lost 5 bases and the J gene lost 14 bases, with 24 bases spanning the gap. The CDR3 region is CASSVTGRNRSALFF. The CDR3 DNA follows: TGTGCCAGTAGTGTTACAGGGCGCAATCGATCGGCGCTGTTTTTT.